These T cell receptor beta chains were read from a single sample in a study of patients with pleural tuberculosis. Via MiXCR, TCRdb re-called the reads, giving one row per CDR3 protein. The repertoire includes under 55,000 distinct CDR3 sequences, 7.3% of them detected once, and roughly 17% sits in the top ten. Receptors originate from a human donor with pleural tuberculosis. Each CDR3 is given with its conserved first and last residue. The order of the fields is clone size, V gene, D gene, J gene, CDR3 DNA, CDR3 protein. D genes are given only for firm matches. Not all rows give a size; the values are once, few, many and, for expanded clones, a class.

>medium-sized|TRBV7-1|TRBD2|TRBJ2-3
TGTGCCAGCAGCTCCGCCGGGACTACCACAGATACGCAGTATTTT
CASSSAGTTTDTQYF
>few|TRBV11-2|-|TRBJ2-7
TGTGCCAGCAGCTCCGACAGTGACGAGCAGTACTTC
CASSSDSDEQYF
>few|TRBV12-3/TRBV12-4|-|TRBJ2-1
TGTGCCAGCAGTTTATTAGGGGGCAATGAGCAGTTCTTC
CASSLLGGNEQFF
>-|TRBV5-1|TRBD1|TRBJ2-1
TGCGCCAGCAGCTTGTCCCCCGAGGACAGGGAGTTCTTC
CASSLSPEDREFF
>many|TRBV4-1|-|TRBJ2-1
TGCGCCAGCAGCCAAGCGCGACAGAGCGGGTATGAGCAGTTCTTC
CASSQARQSGYEQFF
>many|TRBV2|-|TRBJ1-1
TGTGCCAGCAGGGCCCCCTCAGGAGCTTTCTTT
CASRAPSGAFF
>many|TRBV24-1|-|TRBJ1-5
TGTGCCACCAGTGACTGGGGAGTGAATCAGCCCCAGCATTTT
CATSDWGVNQPQHF
>many|TRBV11-1|TRBD1|TRBJ1-6
TGTGCCAGCAGGCGGGACAGCAATAATTCACCCCTCCACTTT
CASRRDSNNSPLHF
>many|TRBV20-1|TRBD1|TRBJ1-3
TGCAGTGCTAGGGGACAGGGAAACACCATATATTTT
CSARGQGNTIYF
>many|TRBV12-3/TRBV12-4|-|TRBJ1-3
TGTGCCAGCAGTTGGGAAAACACCATATATTTT
CASSWENTIYF
>many|TRBV4-3|-|TRBJ2-1
TGCGCCAGCAGCCAAGCTGGGAATGAGCAGTTCTTC
CASSQAGNEQFF
>-|TRBV12-5|-|TRBJ2-3
TGTGCTAGTGGTTTGCCTCTGGTGGATACGCAGTATTTT
CASGLPLVDTQYF
>many|TRBV3-1|-|TRBJ1-6
TGTGCCAGCAGCGATACCTCACACTCACCCCTCCACTTT
CASSDTSHSPLHF
>many|TRBV27|TRBD1|TRBJ2-1
TGTGCCAGCAGTTTATTGGGACAGGGGGCTTTCGATGAGCAGTTCTTC
CASSLLGQGAFDEQFF
>many|TRBV28|-|TRBJ1-2
TGTGCCAGCAGCCTCCGGGAGCCCTATGGCTACACCTTC
CASSLREPYGYTF
>few|TRBV19|-|TRBJ1-4
TGTGCCAGTAGTAGGGACGGCTCAGGTGAAAAACTGTTTTTT
CASSRDGSGEKLFF
>many|TRBV28|TRBD1|TRBJ1-1
TGTGCCAGCAGTTTGGGACAGGGATTGAGCATGAACACTGAAGCTTTCTTT
CASSLGQGLSMNTEAFF
>many|TRBV4-1|-|TRBJ1-2
TGCGCCAGCAGCCCTGGGCTAAGGGGAACTAACTATGGCTACACCTTC
CASSPGLRGTNYGYTF
>many|TRBV20-1|-|TRBJ2-2
TGCAGTGCAGGCCCTACGCGGACGGCCGGGGAGCTGTTTTTT
CSAGPTRTAGELFF
>many|TRBV24-1|TRBD1|TRBJ1-2
TGTGCCACCAGTGGACAGGGGGCTAACTATGGCTACACCTTC
CATSGQGANYGYTF
>many|TRBV28|-|TRBJ1-5
TGTGCCAGCAGTTCCCCGGGCAATCAGCCCCAGCATTTT
CASSSPGNQPQHF
>many|TRBV10-3|TRBD2|TRBJ2-1
TGTGCCATTCGAAGCGGGAGCGGAGGTGAGCAGTTCTTC
CAIRSGSGGEQFF
>-|TRBV29-1|-|TRBJ1-2
TGCAACGTTGAACGGCAGGCCTATGGCTACACCTTC
CNVERQAYGYTF
>many|TRBV15|-|TRBJ1-2
TGTGCCACCAGCAGTAAAATAGTCTCGACCGCTAACTATGGCTACACCTTC
CATSSKIVSTANYGYTF
>many|TRBV6-2/TRBV6-3|-|TRBJ1-1
TGTGCCAGCAGTTACTCGAGCAGGCACACTGAAGCTTTCTTT
CASSYSSRHTEAFF
>many|TRBV5-1|-|TRBJ1-3
TGCGCCAGCAGCTTGGCTGTGGTGACAGGAGCCTCTGGAAACACCATATATTTT
CASSLAVVTGASGNTIYF
>many|TRBV6-2/TRBV6-3|-|TRBJ2-3
TGTGCCAGCAGTTACCTGACCTCGCGCACAGATACGCAGTATTTT
CASSYLTSRTDTQYF
>many|TRBV11-2|-|TRBJ1-1
TGTGCCAGCAGGCAAAAATACACTGAAGCTTTCTTT
CASRQKYTEAFF
>many|TRBV6-5|-|TRBJ2-2
TGTGCCAGCAGTTATTTGGATGGGGAGCTGTTTTTT
CASSYLDGELFF
>many|TRBV28|TRBD1|TRBJ1-4
TGTGCCAGCAGTTTATACGACAGGGAAGCTAATGAAAAACTGTTTTTT
CASSLYDREANEKLFF
>few|TRBV19|TRBD2|TRBJ2-1
TGTGCCAGTAGTATTACTAGCGGGAAGGGTGATGAGCAGTTCTTC
CASSITSGKGDEQFF
>many|TRBV6-1|TRBD1|TRBJ1-1
TGTGCCAGCGCCCCGACAGGGGTGAACACTGAAGCTTTCTTT
CASAPTGVNTEAFF
>many|TRBV2|TRBD2|TRBJ2-1
TGTGCCAGCACGACGACTAGCGGATTCAACAATGAGCAGTTCTTC
CASTTTSGFNNEQFF
>many|TRBV5-4|-|TRBJ1-1
TGTGCCAGCAGCTCTTTGGGGGTCCTATTGGCTGAAGCTTTCTTT
CASSSLGVLLAEAFF
>many|TRBV11-2|-|TRBJ2-5
TGTGCCAGCAGCTTAGATCAGGTTCGGGAGACCCAGTACTTC
CASSLDQVRETQYF
>many|TRBV12-3/TRBV12-4|-|TRBJ1-5
TGTGCCAGCAGTTTGCAGGAATATCAGCCCCAGCATTTT
CASSLQEYQPQHF
>many|TRBV7-2|TRBD2|TRBJ2-3
TGTGCCAGCGCCTTAGCGGGGGAGCCCACAGATACGCAGTATTTT
CASALAGEPTDTQYF